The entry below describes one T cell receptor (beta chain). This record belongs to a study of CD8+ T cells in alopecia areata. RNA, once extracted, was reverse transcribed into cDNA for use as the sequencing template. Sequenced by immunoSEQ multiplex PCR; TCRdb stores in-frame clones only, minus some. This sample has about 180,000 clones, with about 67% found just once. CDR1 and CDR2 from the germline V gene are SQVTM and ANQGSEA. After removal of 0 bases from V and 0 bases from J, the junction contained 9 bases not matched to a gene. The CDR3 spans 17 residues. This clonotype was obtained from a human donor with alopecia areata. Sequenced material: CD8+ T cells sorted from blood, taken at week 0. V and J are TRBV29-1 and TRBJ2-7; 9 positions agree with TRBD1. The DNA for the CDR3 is TGCAGCGTTGAAGATCCGGGACAGGGTAAAAGCTCCTACGAGCAGTACTTC. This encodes CSVEDPGQGKSSYEQYF.